Listed below are T cell receptor beta chains from one sample, sequenced in a study of control samples from healthy donors and cancer patients. Sequenced by immunoSEQ multiplex PCR; TCRdb stores in-frame clones only, minus some. This sample yields 150,000 to 200,000 clones, of which over 80% are seen a single time; more than 1.2% belongs to the top ten. The sample comprised blood. The receptors originated from a man aged 18 to 35 in good health. The CDR3 runs from the conserved cysteine through the conserved F or W. A D gene is named only where the DNA matches it firmly. Expanded clones get a size class; other rows say once, few or many, or leave the size out.

J,size,D,V,DNA,CDR3
TRBJ2-2,few,NA,TRBV7-9,TGTGCCAGCAGCCCTACGGGAGGGGAGCTGTTTTTT,CASSPTGGELFF
TRBJ2-7,few,NA,TRBV7-3,TGTGCCAGCAGCTTAAACCAGGGCCCCTACGAGCAGTACTTC,CASSLNQGPYEQYF
TRBJ2-5,NA,NA,TRBV12-5,TGTGCTAGTGGTCCCGGATCCCAGGCCGGTTGGGAGACCCAGTACTTC,CASGPGSQAGWETQYF
TRBJ2-7,NA,NA,TRBV12-5,TGTGCTAGTGGTTTTGGGATTAGCTCCTACGAGCAGTACTTC,CASGFGISSYEQYF
TRBJ1-1,NA,NA,TRBV2,TGTGCCAGCAGGGGACAATTGAACACTGAAGCTTTCTTT,CASRGQLNTEAFF
TRBJ2-7,NA,TRBD1,TRBV6-1,TGTGCCAGCAGTGAAATTTGGGACAGGGGGCGGAACGAGCAGTACTTC,CASSEIWDRGRNEQYF
TRBJ2-2,NA,TRBD2,TRBV24-1,TGTGCCACCAGTGATCCCCTAGCGGGAGCGGCCGGGGAGCTGTTTTTT,CATSDPLAGAAGELFF
TRBJ2-2,NA,NA,TRBV7-8,TGTGCCAGCAGCCCCCAAATTGGTCGAACCGGGGAGCTGTTTTTT,CASSPQIGRTGELFF
TRBJ1-5,NA,NA,TRBV3-1/TRBV3-2,TGTGCCAGCAGCCCCGGGGGAGGGAGCCAGCCCCAGCATTTT,CASSPGGGSQPQHF
TRBJ1-1,NA,NA,TRBV7-6,TGTGCCAGCAGCCAACTCGCCGGGTTACGGGGTGGTTCCGAAGCTTTCTTT,CASSQLAGLRGGSEAFF
TRBJ1-4,once,NA,TRBV12-3/TRBV12-4,TGTGCCAGCAGTAGGGACGGAACCGAAAAACTGTTTTTT,CASSRDGTEKLFF
TRBJ1-2,NA,NA,TRBV2,TGTGCCAGCCTGCGGACATATCTTAACTATGGCTACACCTTC,CASLRTYLNYGYTF
TRBJ1-1,NA,TRBD1,TRBV6-7,TGTGCCAGATACAGGACAGGTCCGGGGAACACTGAAGCTTTCTTT,CARYRTGPGNTEAFF
TRBJ1-2,NA,NA,TRBV5-1,TGCGCCAGCAGCTCCGGGGCCCTGGGAGGCTACACCTTC,CASSSGALGGYTF
TRBJ2-1,NA,TRBD1,TRBV2,TGTGCCAGCAGTCCCACCGGGACAGGGGTCTTCAATGAGCAGTTCTTC,CASSPTGTGVFNEQFF
TRBJ2-1,NA,TRBD1,TRBV11-3,TGTGCCAGCAGCTTAGGAGGGACAGACAATGAGCAGTTCTTC,CASSLGGTDNEQFF
TRBJ2-3,NA,NA,TRBV5-1,TGCGCCAGCAGCTTGTCCGGGATTAGCACAGATACGCAGTATTTT,CASSLSGISTDTQYF
TRBJ2-5,NA,NA,TRBV2,TGTGCCAGCAGTGAAGCCAGTAGATTCCAAGAGACCCAGTACTTC,CASSEASRFQETQYF
TRBJ1-6,NA,TRBD1,TRBV11-1,TGTGCCAGCAGCCCTGACAGGGCAGCGTCACCCCTCCACTTT,CASSPDRAASPLHF
TRBJ2-3,NA,NA,TRBV3-1/TRBV3-2,TGTGCCAGCAGCCCAGTAGGGGGGCAAGGAGATACGCAGTATTTT,CASSPVGGQGDTQYF
TRBJ2-5,NA,TRBD2,TRBV9,TGTGCCAGCAGCGTAGGGAACGCCTTGACTAGCGGAGAGACCCAGTACTTC,CASSVGNALTSGETQYF
TRBJ2-3,NA,NA,TRBV18,TGTGCCAGCGGCACCATTTTAGATACGCAGTATTTT,CASGTILDTQYF
TRBJ1-6,NA,NA,TRBV27,TGTGCCAGTACCCGGGGTGGGGGCACTTTTAATTCACCCCTCCACTTT,CASTRGGGTFNSPLHF
TRBJ1-3,NA,TRBD1,TRBV5-1,TGCGCCAGCAGCTTGCGCTCCGGGACAGGACGAACGGGAAACACCATATATTTT,CASSLRSGTGRTGNTIYF
TRBJ2-1,NA,NA,TRBV5-1,TGCGCCAGCAGCCCCTCCCACGGGGGCAATGAGCAGTTCTTC,CASSPSHGGNEQFF
TRBJ2-2,NA,NA,TRBV4-1,TGCGCCAGCAGGAGTACCGGGACCTCTAATGCGAACACCGGGGAGCTGTTTTTT,CASRSTGTSNANTGELFF
TRBJ1-3,NA,TRBD1,TRBV2,TGTGCCAGCAGTCCCCGGGACAGGGGGTCTGGAAACACCATATATTTT,CASSPRDRGSGNTIYF
TRBJ2-3,NA,NA,TRBV9,TGTGCCAGCAGCGTAGGTCTTCAGTCCACAGATACGCAGTATTTT,CASSVGLQSTDTQYF
TRBJ2-3,NA,TRBD2,TRBV27,TGTGCCAGCAGTCCCAAGCGGGGGGGCCGAAAGGATACGCAGTATTTT,CASSPKRGGRKDTQYF
TRBJ1-6,NA,NA,TRBV5-1,TGCGCCAGCAGCTTGGAGGGGTCACAAAGGTCACCCCTCCACTTT,CASSLEGSQRSPLHF
TRBJ1-2,NA,NA,TRBV28,TGTGCCAGCAGTCCCCGGACATCTATATCCTATGGCTACACCTTC,CASSPRTSISYGYTF
TRBJ1-5,few,TRBD1,TRBV4-1,TGCGCCAGCAGCCAAGAAATCGGGACAGGTCATCAGCCCCAGCATTTT,CASSQEIGTGHQPQHF
TRBJ2-1,NA,TRBD1,TRBV9,TGTGCCAGCAGTCCCTCGGGGACAGGGTACAATGAGCAGTTCTTC,CASSPSGTGYNEQFF
TRBJ2-1,NA,TRBD2,TRBV5-1,TGCGCCAGCAGCTGGACTAGCACGGCGGATGAGCAGTTCTTC,CASSWTSTADEQFF
TRBJ1-5,NA,NA,TRBV19,TGTGCCAGTAGTATTACGGCGGTTTATAGCAATCAGCCCCAGCATTTT,CASSITAVYSNQPQHF
TRBJ2-1,NA,TRBD2,TRBV2,TGTGCCAGCAGTGAAGAGTGGCGGGGGGCCGGTGATGAGCAGTTCTTC,CASSEEWRGAGDEQFF
TRBJ1-5,NA,NA,TRBV6-5,TGTGCCAGCAAGTCAGGGTTTATCAATCAGCCCCAGCATTTT,CASKSGFINQPQHF
TRBJ2-1,NA,NA,TRBV13,TGTGCCAGCAGCTTAGGGGACACCCCATACAATGAGCAGTTCTTC,CASSLGDTPYNEQFF
TRBJ1-1,NA,NA,TRBV28,TGTGCCAGCAGTTTATACGGGACTGCCTACACTGAAGCTTTCTTT,CASSLYGTAYTEAFF
TRBJ1-2,once,NA,TRBV28,TGTGCCAGCAGCCCCAACCGGGGAGACTATGGCTACACCTTC,CASSPNRGDYGYTF
TRBJ2-2,NA,TRBD1,TRBV18,TGTGCCAGCTCACCACGACCGGGACAGGGGGCGCCGACCGGGGAGCTGTTTTTT,CASSPRPGQGAPTGELFF
TRBJ2-7,NA,NA,TRBV6-1,TGTGCCAGCAGTGATGGTTACCTGGGGGACCCCTACGAGCAGTACTTC,CASSDGYLGDPYEQYF
TRBJ1-4,NA,NA,TRBV5-1,TGCGCCAGCAGCACCGGACGGGTTGCAACTAATGAAAAACTGTTTTTT,CASSTGRVATNEKLFF
TRBJ1-1,once,NA,TRBV30,TGTGCCTGGAGTGTAGGGCTCGGCATGAACACTGAAGCTTTCTTT,CAWSVGLGMNTEAFF
TRBJ1-1,NA,NA,TRBV18,TGTGCCAGCTCACCTCTTTTGGGGGGGCAGGCTGAAGCTTTCTTT,CASSPLLGGQAEAFF